A selection of T cell receptor beta chains follows, all from one sample in a study of blood T cell repertoires in COVID-19. Repertoires were generated with immunoSEQ multiplex PCR, while TCRdb's copy carries only in-frame clones and drops some. The table records about 43,000 clones, 75% to 90% of them present only once. The sample was peripheral blood. Every receptor here comes from a woman older than 75 with active COVID-19. CDR3s include the opening cysteine and the closing phenylalanine or tryptophan. The order of the fields is clone size, J gene, V gene, D gene, CDR3 protein, CDR3 DNA. The D gene is left open where the match is weak. Expanded clones are given a class, and other clones once, few, many or no size at all.

size: NA
J: TRBJ1-4
V: TRBV7-9
D: TRBD1
CDR3: CASSEDRVPHRSEKLFF
DNA: TGTGCCAGCAGCGAGGACAGGGTTCCGCATAGGAGTGAAAAACTGTTTTTT

size: NA
J: TRBJ2-1
V: TRBV2
D: TRBD2
CDR3: CASSDGEASGNEQFF
DNA: TGTGCCAGCAGTGACGGAGAGGCTAGCGGTAATGAGCAGTTCTTC

size: NA
J: TRBJ1-3
V: TRBV2
D: NA
CDR3: CASSEGRFSGNTIYF
DNA: TGTGCCAGCAGTGAAGGGCGGTTCTCTGGAAACACCATATATTTT

size: NA
J: TRBJ2-2
V: TRBV19
D: TRBD2
CDR3: CASSIGEGRGYAGELFF
DNA: TGTGCCAGTAGTATAGGGGAGGGGAGAGGGTACGCCGGGGAGCTGTTTTTT

size: NA
J: TRBJ2-1
V: TRBV16
D: TRBD2
CDR3: CASSQGMASGGYNEQFF
DNA: TGTGCCAGCAGCCAAGGGATGGCTAGCGGGGGGTACAATGAGCAGTTCTTC

size: NA
J: TRBJ2-2
V: TRBV14
D: TRBD1
CDR3: CASSPRDRNTGELFF
DNA: TGTGCCAGCAGCCCCCGGGACAGGAACACCGGGGAGCTGTTTTTT

size: NA
J: TRBJ1-1
V: TRBV18
D: NA
CDR3: CASSPLGGTEAFF
DNA: TGTGCCAGCTCACCATTAGGGGGCACTGAAGCTTTCTTT

size: NA
J: TRBJ2-7
V: TRBV5-1
D: NA
CDR3: CASRWTVSSYEQYF
DNA: TGCGCCAGCCGCTGGACAGTCAGCTCCTACGAGCAGTACTTC

size: NA
J: TRBJ2-1
V: TRBV7-2
D: TRBD2
CDR3: CASSFELAGNNEQFF
DNA: TGTGCCAGCAGCTTTGAACTAGCGGGGAACAATGAGCAGTTCTTC

size: NA
J: TRBJ2-5
V: TRBV18
D: NA
CDR3: CASSPAGTLQETQYF
DNA: TGTGCCAGCTCACCGGCAGGAACGCTACAAGAGACCCAGTACTTC

size: NA
J: TRBJ2-3
V: TRBV19
D: TRBD1
CDR3: CASSQQGGTDTQYF
DNA: TGTGCCAGTAGTCAACAGGGGGGCACAGATACGCAGTATTTT

size: NA
J: TRBJ1-1
V: TRBV7-9
D: NA
CDR3: CASRKIGVAEAFF
DNA: TGTGCCAGCAGGAAAATAGGGGTCGCTGAAGCTTTCTTT

size: NA
J: TRBJ1-2
V: TRBV4-3
D: TRBD1
CDR3: CASSQEGQGQEGYTF
DNA: TGCGCCAGCAGCCAAGAGGGACAGGGGCAAGAAGGCTACACCTTC

size: NA
J: TRBJ1-5
V: TRBV19
D: NA
CDR3: CASSSPGKAYSNQPQHF
DNA: TGTGCCAGTAGTTCCCCCGGGAAAGCTTATAGCAATCAGCCCCAGCATTTT

size: NA
J: TRBJ1-1
V: TRBV12-5
D: NA
CDR3: CASGLGANTEAFF
DNA: TGTGCTAGTGGTTTAGGGGCGAACACTGAAGCTTTCTTT

size: NA
J: TRBJ1-3
V: TRBV29-1
D: NA
CDR3: CSVKRQEYGNTIYF
DNA: TGCAGCGTTAAGCGACAGGAGTATGGAAACACCATATATTTT

size: NA
J: TRBJ2-5
V: TRBV5-4
D: TRBD2
CDR3: CASSFGGAGGETQYF
DNA: TGTGCCAGCAGCTTCGGGGGCGCGGGGGGGGAGACCCAGTACTTC

size: NA
J: TRBJ2-3
V: TRBV5-1
D: NA
CDR3: CASSLTTRLDSSDTQYF
DNA: TGCGCCAGCAGCTTAACAACTAGACTAGACAGTTCAGATACGCAGTATTTT

size: NA
J: TRBJ1-2
V: TRBV7-2
D: TRBD1
CDR3: CASSSPGGSNYGYTF
DNA: TGTGCCAGCAGCTCCCCAGGGGGATCTAACTATGGCTACACCTTC

size: NA
J: TRBJ1-1
V: TRBV28
D: NA
CDR3: CASSEAYTEAFF
DNA: TGTGCCAGCAGTGAGGCCTACACTGAAGCTTTCTTT

size: NA
J: TRBJ1-5
V: TRBV18
D: TRBD1
CDR3: CASSPLGQGARGGQPQHF
DNA: TGTGCCAGCTCACCGCTGGGACAGGGGGCGCGAGGGGGTCAGCCCCAGCATTTT

size: NA
J: TRBJ1-2
V: TRBV25-1
D: TRBD1
CDR3: CASSPPGRTGNYGYTF
DNA: TGTGCCAGCAGTCCCCCCGGGCGGACAGGCAACTATGGCTACACCTTC

size: NA
J: TRBJ1-2
V: TRBV11-2
D: TRBD1
CDR3: CASSLDRDRNYTF
DNA: TGTGCCAGCAGCTTAGATAGGGACAGGAACTACACCTTC

size: NA
J: TRBJ2-3
V: TRBV18
D: TRBD2
CDR3: CASSPGLAGGADTQYF
DNA: TGTGCCAGCTCACCGGGACTAGCGGGGGGCGCAGATACGCAGTATTTT

size: NA
J: TRBJ1-1
V: TRBV2
D: TRBD1
CDR3: CASSAGTGGDTEAFF
DNA: TGTGCCAGCAGCGCCGGGACAGGGGGTGACACTGAAGCTTTCTTT

size: NA
J: TRBJ1-2
V: TRBV4-2
D: NA
CDR3: CASSQASLRGVYGYTF
DNA: TGTGCCAGCAGCCAGGCCTCCCTTCGGGGGGTGTATGGCTACACCTTC

size: NA
J: TRBJ1-4
V: TRBV27
D: NA
CDR3: CASSAGVWGTNEKLFF
DNA: TGTGCCAGCTCCGCAGGGGTCTGGGGAACTAATGAAAAACTGTTTTTT

size: few
J: TRBJ2-6
V: TRBV4-1
D: TRBD2
CDR3: CASSQDQPSGFSGANVLTF
DNA: TGCGCCAGCAGCCAAGATCAGCCTAGCGGGTTCTCTGGGGCCAACGTCCTGACTTTC

size: NA
J: TRBJ2-7
V: TRBV27
D: NA
CDR3: CASGTGYHYSYEQYF
DNA: TGTGCCAGCGGAACAGGATACCATTACTCCTACGAGCAGTACTTC

size: few
J: TRBJ1-3
V: TRBV11-2
D: TRBD1
CDR3: CASRWTGDSGNTIYF
DNA: TGTGCCAGCAGGTGGACAGGGGACTCTGGAAACACCATATATTTT

size: once
J: TRBJ1-1
V: TRBV3-1/TRBV3-2
D: NA
CDR3: CASRGGGEAFF
DNA: TGTGCCAGCAGGGGAGGGGGTGAAGCTTTCTTT